This TCR beta chain appears in the sequencing data of a study of T-cell memory formation after mild COVID-19. There are a few counts of this clonotype. TCRdb reprocessed the 5' RACE reads with MiXCR, giving one entry per CDR3 protein. The sample includes a few hundred thousand distinct CDR3 sequences, 15% to 20% of them seen just once. Per germline, CDR1 DFQATT and CDR2 SNEGSKA (reference sequence). V was shortened by 6 bases and J by 0 bases, with 17 bases between the two germline ends. The CDR3 has 15 amino acids. V is TRBV20-1 and J is TRBJ1-1; maybe TRBD1 (6 bases). The receptor was isolated from a man between 18 and 29 years old who had mild COVID-19 (a few samples of this study predate the infection). Cell type and time point are not known. The specimen sequenced was PBMCs or a T cell subset sorted from them (not recorded which). CDR3 in amino acids: CSARGWEGMNTEAFF. DNA of the CDR3: TGCAGTGCAAGGGGGTGGGAGGGGATGAACACTGAAGCTTTCTTT.